This entry describes one TCR beta chain. Germline CDR1 and CDR2: SGHTA and FQGTGA. The CDR3 covers 14 residues. With 5 bases clipped from V and 5 bases from J, the junction kept 4 bases outside the gene matches. The data derive from a study of T cell changes during pregnancy in multiple sclerosis. TCRdb's table, derived via immunoSEQ multiplex PCR, lists solely in-frame clones and lacks some. The sample contains 65,000 to 70,000 clones, roughly 92% of which appear only once. The chain combines TRBV7-3 with TRBJ2-1; 9 bases are a match to TRBD1. Material: peripheral blood, obtained in the third trimester of pregnancy. This TCR came from a female donor in good health, enrolled as a control in a pregnancy study. The CDR3 sequence is CASSVGQGNNEQFF. The CDR3 coding sequence is TGTGCCAGCAGCGTGGGACAGGGAAACAATGAGCAGTTCTTC.